This T cell receptor (beta chain) was captured by sequencing in a study of a mutant IDH1 vaccine in newly diagnosed glioma. On the study more broadly: Vaccine dosing followed radiotherapy by 4-6 weeks, or accompanied temozolomide cycles. Study-wide results and caveats: Altogether, around 93% of patients exhibited vaccine-induced immune responses.

The time point: week 23, last vaccination. The vaccine gave 300 ug of a 20-mer mutant IDH1 peptide subcutaneously per dose. New WHO grade 3 or 4 astrocytomas that were IDH1-mutant and ATRX-lost occurred in the donors. CDR1 and CDR2 from the germline V gene are SGHNT and YYREEE (reference sequence). This CDR3 contains 16 residues. In the case of this clone: Its matching antigen is unknown. One end of the junction fails to match germline, which may point to a read error.

Here immunoSEQ multiplex PCR was the method, and the copy in TCRdb shows in-frame clones only, minus some. The sample yields tens of thousands of clones, roughly 80% seen once. The chain uses TRBV5-4 and TRBJ2-1; possible D gene TRBD1, 5 bases. Here the sequenced sample was PBMCs, taken from a glioma patient whose treatment included an IDH1 peptide vaccine. This receptor was taken from a man aged 50 to 60 with glioma. This CDR3 is CASREERTPDYTEQFF. CDR3 bases: TGTGCCAGCAGGGAAGAGAGGACACCCGATTACACTGAGCAGTTCTTC.